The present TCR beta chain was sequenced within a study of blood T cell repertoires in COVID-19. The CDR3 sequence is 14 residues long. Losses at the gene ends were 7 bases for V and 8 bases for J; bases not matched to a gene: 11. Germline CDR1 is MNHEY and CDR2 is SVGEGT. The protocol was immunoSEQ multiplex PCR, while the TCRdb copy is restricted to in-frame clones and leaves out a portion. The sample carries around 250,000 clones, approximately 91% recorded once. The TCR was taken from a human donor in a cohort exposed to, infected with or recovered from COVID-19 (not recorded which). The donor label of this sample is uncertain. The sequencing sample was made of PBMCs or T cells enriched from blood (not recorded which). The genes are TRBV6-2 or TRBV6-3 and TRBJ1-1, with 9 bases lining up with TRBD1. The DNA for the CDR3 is TGTGCCAGCACCCCGGGGACTGACAGGGGGGAAGCTTTCTTT. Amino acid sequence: CASTPGTDRGEAFF.